This T cell receptor (beta chain) derives from a study of OX40 agonist ivuxolimab in advanced cancers. Using immunoSEQ multiplex PCR, the repertoire was profiled, and TCRdb retains in-frame clones only, with some absent. The table shows tens of thousands of clones, with around 89% occurring only once. Trimming took off 2 bases at V and 0 bases at J, with 1 base between the two ends. Germline V gene data show CDR1 as SGDLS and CDR2 as YYNGEE. The CDR3 is 12 residues long. The material was CD4+ or CD8+ T cells sorted from blood, obtained in a trial of the OX40 agonist ivuxolimab. This clonotype was obtained from an adult with an advanced solid tumor such as melanoma, head and neck, liver or kidney cancer. The chain uses TRBV9 and TRBJ2-3; no definite D call. Here the CDR3 reads CASSVSTDTQYF. The CDR3 DNA is TGTGCCAGCAGCGTTAGCACAGATACGCAGTATTTT. Full variable domain (missing parts from reference TRBV9 and TRBJ2-3): DSGVTQTPKHLITATGQRVTLRCSPRSGDLSVYWYQQSLDQGLQFLIQYYNGEERAKGNILERFSAQQFPDLHSELNLSSLELGDSALYFCASSVSTDTQYFGPGTRLTVL.